This TCR beta chain was retrieved from a study of T cell repertoires in ileal Crohn's disease. Across the whole study: At surgery, around 36% of patients smoked, with median disease duration about 7.9 years.

Time point described: neoterminal ileum biopsy at postoperative endoscopy, about 6 months after surgery. The length of the CDR3 is 19 residues. The germline gives CDR1 MGHRA, CDR2 YSYEKL. Trimming pared 1 base from V and 3 bases from J, leaving 23 bases between. The protocol was immunoSEQ multiplex PCR, while the TCRdb copy is restricted to in-frame clones and leaves out a portion. The sample has over 3,000 clones; about 85% are singletons. The TCR comes from an adult with Crohn's disease. Material for sequencing was ileal tissue. The rearrangement joins TRBV4-1 to TRBJ2-3; D is perhaps TRBD2 (5 bases). The CDR3, as DNA: TGCGCCAGCAGCCAAGTCGCCCTTAGTACTCTAGCACGGACAGATACGCAGTATTTT. Its protein is CASSQVALSTLARTDTQYF.